Below are 16 T cell receptor beta chains sequenced from a single sample in a study of blood T cell repertoires in COVID-19. Produced via immunoSEQ multiplex PCR; TCRdb's table is partial and in-frame only. The sample holds about 27,000 clones; 85% to 90% are singletons and the top ten take less than 5%. Sequenced input: peripheral blood. The receptors were gathered from a man between 65 and 85 years old with active COVID-19.

The genes are TRBV12-3 or TRBV12-4 and TRBJ2-7; D is possibly TRBD1 (5 bases). CDR3 size: 13 residues. Trimming removed 4 bases from V and 1 base from J, with 8 bases in between. The CDR3 DNA reads as TGTGCCAGCAGTTCGCCAGGGTCCTACGAGCAGTACTTC. Protein: CASSSPGSYEQYF.

This chain connects TRBV6-1 to TRBJ1-5; no firm D call. From germline, CDR1 is MNHNS and CDR2 SASEGT. CDR3 length: 16 amino acids. V lost 4 bases to trimming and J lost 0 bases, with 13 bases between them. CDR3 amino acids: CASSGAGSYSNQPQHF. As DNA, the CDR3 is TGTGCCAGCAGTGGGGCAGGTTCTTATAGCAATCAGCCCCAGCATTTT.

The chain joins TRBV5-6 to TRBJ1-2, with D unclear. From germline, CDR1 is SGHDT and CDR2 YYEEEE. CDR3 length: 13 amino acids. V was shortened by 2 bases and J by 4 bases, with 9 bases between the two germline ends. The CDR3 coding sequence is TGTGCCAGCAGCTTCCAGGCCCTCTATGGCTACACCTTC. Protein product: CASSFQALYGYTF.

The genes are TRBV2 and TRBJ2-7; D gene uncertain. CDR1 SNHLY and CDR2 FYNNEI come from the germline V gene. The CDR3 totals 13 residues. Trimming took off 5 bases at V and 0 bases at J, with 8 bases between the two ends. The CDR3 nucleotides are TGTGCCAGCAGTAGAGAGAGCTCCTACGAGCAGTACTTC. Protein product: CASSRESSYEQYF.

The genes are TRBV5-4 and TRBJ1-5; 12 bases fit TRBD1. The V gene end was trimmed by 0 bases and the J gene end by 5 bases; junction bases not matched to a gene: 3. CDR1 SGHNT and CDR2 YYREEE come from the germline V gene (reference sequence). This CDR3 has 16 amino acids. Written as DNA, the CDR3 is TGTGCCAGCAGCTTGGACGGGACAGGGGGCGATCAGCCCCAGCATTTT. Translating gives CASSLDGTGGDQPQHF.

This sequence joins TRBV28 and TRBJ1-2; D not certain. Germline values: CDR1 MDHEN, CDR2 SYDVKM. V was cut by 4 bases and J by 8 bases, with 11 bases left in between. The CDR3 is made up of 12 amino acids. The CDR3 DNA sequence: TGTGCCAGCAGTTCCCCCCCTAGGGGCTACACCTTC. Amino acids: CASSSPPRGYTF.

In this sample, this clone turned up once. The chain combines TRBV6-1 with TRBJ2-1; the D is unclear. Trimming removed 3 bases at V and 7 bases at J, with 10 bases between. The germline gives CDR1 MNHNS, CDR2 SASEGT. CDR3 length equals 13 residues. CDR3: CASSEQASNEQFF. The CDR3 nucleotides are TGTGCCAGCAGTGAGCAGGCTTCAAATGAGCAGTTCTTC.

The chain carries TRBV7-9 and TRBJ2-3; TRBD2 matches 9 bases. This CDR3 is 15 amino acids long. Germline lookup yields CDR1 SEHNR and CDR2 FQNEAQ (reference sequence). V lost 2 bases to trimming and J lost 4 bases; unmatched junction nucleotides: 4. DNA of the CDR3: TGTGCCAGCAGCTTACGCGGGGGGGCACCAGATACGCAGTATTTT. It is translated as CASSLRGGAPDTQYF.

The chain joins TRBV28 to TRBJ1-2; 7 bases line up with TRBD1. CDR3 length: 14 residues. V lost 6 bases to trimming and J lost 5 bases; unmatched junction nucleotides: 9. CDR1 and CDR2 from the germline V gene are MDHEN and SYDVKM. The DNA for the CDR3 is TGTGCCAGCAGCCAAATGGGACAGAAATATGGCTACACCTTC. Translated, it gives CASSQMGQKYGYTF.

This clone showed up just once. The V gene is TRBV9, the J gene TRBJ2-1; 9 bases are a match to TRBD2. The V gene's germline CDR1 is SGDLS and CDR2 YYNGEE. This CDR3 spans 15 amino acids. Trimming removed 1 base from V and 4 bases from J; junction bases left unmatched: 3. CDR3 sequence (DNA): TGTGCCAGCAGCGTAAGTGCGGGGGGGTACAATGAGCAGTTCTTC. Translated: CASSVSAGGYNEQFF.

This chain joins TRBV11-2 and TRBJ2-5, with a tentative D call TRBD1 (6 bases). The V and J ends lost 5 bases and 5 bases respectively, with 15 bases between them. This CDR3 has 14 amino acids. Germline V gene lookup returns CDR1 SGHAT and CDR2 FQNNGV. CDR3 loop: CASSPPRTAETQYF. Here the CDR3 DNA reads TGTGCCAGCAGCCCCCCCCGGACAGCTGAGACCCAGTACTTC.

The table lists this clone with a count of one. The V and J genes are TRBV27 and TRBJ2-1; 9 bases match TRBD2. Germline V lookup: CDR1 MNHEY, CDR2 SMNVEV (reference sequence). V was pared by 4 bases and J by 4 bases, with 5 bases of the junction left unmatched. The CDR3 extends over 15 amino acids. The CDR3 spells CASSSASGDYNEQFF. The CDR3 region has the DNA TGTGCCAGCAGTTCGGCTAGCGGGGATTACAATGAGCAGTTCTTC.

The rearrangement uses TRBV5-6 and TRBJ2-5; TRBD1 aligns across 10 bases. The junction had 9 bases not matched to a gene; V was cut back by 4 bases and J by 0 bases. CDR1 and CDR2 (germline): SGHDT, YYEEEE. The CDR3 runs to 17 residues. In nucleotides, the CDR3 is TGTGCCAGCAGCGCACCGGGACAGGGGATGTACCAAGAGACCCAGTACTTC. The encoded protein is CASSAPGQGMYQETQYF. Looking up the rest from reference TRBV5-6 and TRBJ2-5 gives the full variable domain: DAGVTQSPTHLIKTRGQQVTLRCSPKSGHDTVSWYQQALGQGPQFIFQYYEEEERQRGNFPDRFSGHQFPNYSSELNVNALLLGDSALYLCASSAPGQGMYQETQYFGPGTRLLVL.

The V gene is TRBV18, the J gene TRBJ1-5; D unclear. This CDR3 comprises 13 residues. The V gene lost 3 bases and the J gene lost 4 bases, with 7 bases spanning the gap. Germline V lookup: CDR1 KGHSH, CDR2 LQKENI. The CDR3: CASSPDTNQPQHF. CDR3 bases: TGTGCCAGCTCACCCGACACTAATCAGCCCCAGCATTTT.

The rearrangement uses TRBV6-6 and TRBJ1-6; a possible D gene is TRBD1 (6 bases). CDR1 and CDR2 (germline): MNHNY, SVGAGI (reference sequence). CDR3 length equals 14 residues. Trimming pared 6 bases from V and 9 bases from J, leaving 15 bases between. In DNA form, the CDR3 reads TGTGCCAGCAGCCTAGCAGGGGTTGGTTCACCCCTCCACTTT. Amino acid sequence: CASSLAGVGSPLHF.

The chain carries TRBV2 and TRBJ2-3, with TRBD2 matching over 8 bases. The CDR3 length is 15 residues. The germline gives CDR1 SNHLY, CDR2 FYNNEI. V was pared by 3 bases and J by 7 bases, with 9 bases of the junction left unmatched. The CDR3 DNA is TGTGCCAGCAGTGACGGTAGCGGGGTACCAAATACGCAGTATTTT. As protein: CASSDGSGVPNTQYF.